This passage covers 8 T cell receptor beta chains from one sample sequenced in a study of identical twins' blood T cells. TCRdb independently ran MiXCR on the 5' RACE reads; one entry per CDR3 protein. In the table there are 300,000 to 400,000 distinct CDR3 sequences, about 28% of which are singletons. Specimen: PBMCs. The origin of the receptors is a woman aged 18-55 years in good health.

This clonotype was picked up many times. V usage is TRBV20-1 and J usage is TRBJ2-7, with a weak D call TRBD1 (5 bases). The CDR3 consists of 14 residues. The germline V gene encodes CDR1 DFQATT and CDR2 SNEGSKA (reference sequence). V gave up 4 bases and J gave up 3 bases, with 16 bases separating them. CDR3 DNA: TGCAGTGCTAAAAGGGGTAGCTCCCACTACGAGCAGTACTTC. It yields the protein CSAKRGSSHYEQYF.

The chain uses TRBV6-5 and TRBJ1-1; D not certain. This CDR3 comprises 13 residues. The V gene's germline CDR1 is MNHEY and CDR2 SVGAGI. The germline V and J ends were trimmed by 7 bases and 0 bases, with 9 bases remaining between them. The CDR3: CASMVLVNTEAFF. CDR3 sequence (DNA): TGTGCCAGCATGGTTTTAGTGAACACTGAAGCTTTCTTT.

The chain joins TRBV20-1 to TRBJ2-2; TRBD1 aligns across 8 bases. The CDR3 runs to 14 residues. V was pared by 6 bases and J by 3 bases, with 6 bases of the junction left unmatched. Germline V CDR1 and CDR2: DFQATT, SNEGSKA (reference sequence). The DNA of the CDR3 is TGCAGTGCCCTGGACAGGGAAGACACCGGGGAGCTGTTTTTT. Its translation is CSALDREDTGELFF.

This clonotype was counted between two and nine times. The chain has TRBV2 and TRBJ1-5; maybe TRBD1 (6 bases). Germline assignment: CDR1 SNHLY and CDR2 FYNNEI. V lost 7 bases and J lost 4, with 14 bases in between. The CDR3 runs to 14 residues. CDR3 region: CASTKEGGNQPQHF. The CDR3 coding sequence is TGTGCCAGCACTAAAGAGGGGGGGAATCAGCCCCAGCATTTT.

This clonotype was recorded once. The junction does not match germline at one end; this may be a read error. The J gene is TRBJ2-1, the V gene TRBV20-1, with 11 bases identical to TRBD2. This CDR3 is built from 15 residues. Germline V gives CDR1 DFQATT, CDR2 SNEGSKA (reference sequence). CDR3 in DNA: TGCATTGCTAGGCAAACTAGCGGGAGTTGGAATGAGCAGTTCTTC. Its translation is CIARQTSGSWNEQFF.

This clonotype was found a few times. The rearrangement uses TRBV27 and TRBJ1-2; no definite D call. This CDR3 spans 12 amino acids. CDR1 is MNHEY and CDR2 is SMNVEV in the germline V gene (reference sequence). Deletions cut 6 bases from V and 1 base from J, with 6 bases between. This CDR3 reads CASRGNNYGYTF. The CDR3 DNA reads TGTGCCAGCAGGGGAAATAACTATGGCTACACCTTC.

CDR3 coding DNA: TGTGCCAGCAGTTACCCACGGGAGGGCCGGGGTACGCAGTATTTT. This sequence encodes CASSYPREGRGTQYF. The genes are TRBV6-2 or TRBV6-3 and TRBJ2-3; TRBD2 aligns across 8 bases. Germline trimming cut 2 bases from V and 8 bases from J; bases unmatched to any gene: 9. This CDR3 is 15 amino acids long. From germline, CDR1 is MNHEY and CDR2 SVGEGT.

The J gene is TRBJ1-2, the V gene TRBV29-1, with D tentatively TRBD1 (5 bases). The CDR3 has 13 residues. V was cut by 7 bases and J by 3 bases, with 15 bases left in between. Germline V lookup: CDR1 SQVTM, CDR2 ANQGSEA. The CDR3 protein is CSAGTGPDYGYTF. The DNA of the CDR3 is TGCAGCGCTGGAACAGGTCCTGACTATGGCTACACCTTC.